Listed here are 7 T cell receptor beta chains from one sample, sequenced in a study of CD8 T cells in Susac syndrome. RNA totalling roughly 0.45 to 1 ug underwent reverse transcription with random hexamers. MiXCR, run by TCRdb on the immunoSEQ multiplex PCR reads, gives a single entry per CDR3 protein. This repertoire shows some 180,000 distinct CDR3 sequences, roughly 91% found once; its top ten account for 0.075% to 0.095%. The sequenced material came from CD4+ T cells from PBMCs. All receptors come from a human donor with Susac syndrome.

This chain links TRBV29-1 with TRBJ2-4; a weak D match, TRBD2 (5 bases). The CDR3 covers 14 residues. V lost 6 bases and J lost 1, with 13 bases in between. Germline V CDR1 and CDR2: SQVTM, ANQGSEA. The CDR3 coding sequence is TGCAGCGTGTTACGGCGGGTGGCCAAAAACATTCAGTACTTC. Translated: CSVLRRVAKNIQYF.

The J gene is TRBJ2-1, the V gene TRBV20-1, with D tentatively TRBD2 (6 bases). There are 14 residues in the CDR3. Per germline, CDR1 DFQATT and CDR2 SNEGSKA (reference sequence). V lost 6 bases and J 0 bases, leaving 12 bases between the germline ends. CDR3 sequence reads: CSAKTRNSYNEQFF. For the CDR3, the DNA is TGCAGTGCGAAGACTAGGAACTCCTACAATGAGCAGTTCTTC.

The V and J genes are TRBV30 and TRBJ2-3, with TRBD1 identical over 8 bases. CDR3 length: 15 amino acids. CDR1 and CDR2 (germline): GTSNPN, SVGIG (reference sequence). V lost 2 bases to trimming and J lost 0 bases; unmatched junction nucleotides: 4. CDR3 region: CAWSPGQASTDTQYF. The CDR3 DNA reads as TGTGCCTGGAGTCCGGGACAGGCTAGCACAGATACGCAGTATTTT.

Only one count was recorded for this clonotype. The CDR3 loop reads CASSPRDREGYEQYF. The CDR3 bases are TGTGCCAGCTCACCCCGGGACAGGGAAGGCTACGAGCAGTACTTC. The gene calls are TRBV18 and TRBJ2-7; 9 bases map to TRBD1. Germline trimming cut 3 bases from V and 3 bases from J; bases unmatched to any gene: 6. The CDR3 is made up of 15 amino acids. CDR1 is KGHSH, CDR2 LQKENI, per germline.

Here the CDR3 DNA reads TGCGCCAGCAGTGCCCGGGATAATTCACCCCTCCACTTT. Its translation is CASSARDNSPLHF. The chain combines TRBV10-1 with TRBJ1-6; no clear D gene. Trimming pared 4 bases from V and 5 bases from J, leaving 6 bases between. CDR3 length: 13 residues. CDR1 and CDR2 from the germline V gene are WNHNN and SYGVQD (reference sequence).

The chain combines TRBV6-5 with TRBJ2-3, with 7 bases that match TRBD2. The germline V gene has CDR1 MNHEY and CDR2 SVGAGI. Trimming cost V 4 bases and J 4 bases; bases outside gene matches: 11. The CDR3 runs 16 residues. Here the CDR3 reads CASSLGGGQWSDTQYF. CDR3 nucleotides: TGTGCCAGCAGTTTGGGGGGGGGTCAATGGTCAGATACGCAGTATTTT.

This chain connects TRBV5-6 to TRBJ1-1; 8 bases map to TRBD1. The J segment lost 0 bases and the V segment lost 4 bases, leaving 8 bases of the junction unmatched. Germline V gives CDR1 SGHDT, CDR2 YYEEEE. CDR3 length equals 16 residues. CDR3 sequence reads: CASSGQTGAVNTEAFF. The CDR3 nucleotides read TGTGCCAGCAGCGGCCAGACAGGGGCCGTGAACACTGAAGCTTTCTTT.